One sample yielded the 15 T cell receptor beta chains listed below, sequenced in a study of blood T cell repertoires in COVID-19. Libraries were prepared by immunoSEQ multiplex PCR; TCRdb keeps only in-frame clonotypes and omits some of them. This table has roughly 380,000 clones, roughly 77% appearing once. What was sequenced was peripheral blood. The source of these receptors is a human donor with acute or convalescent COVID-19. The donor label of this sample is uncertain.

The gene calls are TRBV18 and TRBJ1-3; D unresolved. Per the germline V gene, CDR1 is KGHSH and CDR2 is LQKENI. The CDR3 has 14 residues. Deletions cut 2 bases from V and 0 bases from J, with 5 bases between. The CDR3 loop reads CASSPSYSGNTIYF. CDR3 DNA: TGTGCCAGCTCACCATCTTACTCTGGAAACACCATATATTTT.

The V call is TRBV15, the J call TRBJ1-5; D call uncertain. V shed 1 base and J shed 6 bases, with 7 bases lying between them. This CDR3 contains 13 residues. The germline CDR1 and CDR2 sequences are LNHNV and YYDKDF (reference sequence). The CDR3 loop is CATSRVYSQPQHF. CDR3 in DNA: TGTGCCACCAGCAGAGTCTATAGTCAGCCCCAGCATTTT.

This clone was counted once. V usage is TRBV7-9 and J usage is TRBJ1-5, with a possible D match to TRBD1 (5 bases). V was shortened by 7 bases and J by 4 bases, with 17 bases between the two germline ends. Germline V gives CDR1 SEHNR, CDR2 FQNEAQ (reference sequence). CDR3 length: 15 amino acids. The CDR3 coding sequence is TGTGCCAGCACCCTCGGGGGGAACGCGAATCAGCCCCAGCATTTT. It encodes CASTLGGNANQPQHF.

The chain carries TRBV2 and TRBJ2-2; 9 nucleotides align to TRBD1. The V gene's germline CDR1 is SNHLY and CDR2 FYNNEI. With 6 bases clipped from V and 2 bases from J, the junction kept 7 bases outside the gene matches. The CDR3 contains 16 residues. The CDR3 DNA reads TGTGCCAGCAGGGCCTGGACAGGGGTCAACACCGGGGAGCTGTTTTTT. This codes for CASRAWTGVNTGELFF. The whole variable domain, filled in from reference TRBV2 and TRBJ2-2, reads EPEVTQTPSHQVTQMGQEVILRCVPISNHLYFYWYRQILGQKVEFLVSFYNNEISEKSEIFDDQFSVERPDGSNFTLKIRSTKLEDSAMYFCASRAWTGVNTGELFFGEGSRLTVL.

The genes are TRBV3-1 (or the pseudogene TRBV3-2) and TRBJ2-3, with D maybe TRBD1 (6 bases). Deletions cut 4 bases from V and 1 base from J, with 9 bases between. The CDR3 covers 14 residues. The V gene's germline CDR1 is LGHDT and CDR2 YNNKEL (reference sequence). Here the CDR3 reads CASSRYRGTDTQYF. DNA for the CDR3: TGTGCCAGCAGCCGGTACAGGGGCACAGATACGCAGTATTTT.

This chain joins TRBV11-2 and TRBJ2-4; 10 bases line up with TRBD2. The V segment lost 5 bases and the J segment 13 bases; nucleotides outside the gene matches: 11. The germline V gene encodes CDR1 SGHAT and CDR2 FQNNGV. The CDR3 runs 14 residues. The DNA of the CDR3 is TGTGCCAGCAGCGGACGAGCGGGGGGGCCTGTCCAGTACTTC. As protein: CASSGRAGGPVQYF. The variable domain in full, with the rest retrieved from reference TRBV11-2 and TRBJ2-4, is EAGVAQSPRYKIIEKRQSVAFWCNPISGHATLYWYQQILGQGPKLLIQFQNNGVVDDSQLPKDRFSAERLKGVDSTLKIQPAKLEDSAVYLCASSGRAGGPVQYFGAGTRLSVL.

This CDR3 is CASKPGGGKQETQYF. The DNA for the CDR3 is TGCGCCAGCAAGCCTGGCGGGGGGAAGCAAGAGACCCAGTACTTC. The chain joins TRBV5-1 to TRBJ2-5; 8 positions match TRBD2. Germline CDR1 is SGHRS and CDR2 is YFSETQ. The CDR3 sequence is 15 residues long. V lost 6 bases, J lost 2 bases, and 9 bases stayed unmatched.

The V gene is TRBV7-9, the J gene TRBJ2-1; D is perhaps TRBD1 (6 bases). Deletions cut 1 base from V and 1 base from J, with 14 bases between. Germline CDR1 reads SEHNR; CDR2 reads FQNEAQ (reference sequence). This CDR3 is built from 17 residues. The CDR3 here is CASSLVAGVGSYNEQFF. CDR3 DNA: TGTGCCAGCAGCTTAGTTGCAGGGGTGGGGTCCTACAATGAGCAGTTCTTC.

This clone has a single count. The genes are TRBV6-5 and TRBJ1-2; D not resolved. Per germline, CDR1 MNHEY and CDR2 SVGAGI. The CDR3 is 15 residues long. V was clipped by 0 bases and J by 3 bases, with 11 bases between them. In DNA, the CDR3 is TGTGCCAGCAGTTACTCGGCCACAGCTCACTATGGCTACACCTTC. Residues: CASSYSATAHYGYTF.

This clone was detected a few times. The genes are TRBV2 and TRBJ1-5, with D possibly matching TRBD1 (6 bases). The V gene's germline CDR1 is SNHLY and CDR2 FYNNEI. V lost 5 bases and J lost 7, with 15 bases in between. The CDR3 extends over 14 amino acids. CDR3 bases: TGTGCCAGCAGTCAGGGGTTTTCGATGCAGCCCCAGCATTTT. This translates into CASSQGFSMQPQHF.

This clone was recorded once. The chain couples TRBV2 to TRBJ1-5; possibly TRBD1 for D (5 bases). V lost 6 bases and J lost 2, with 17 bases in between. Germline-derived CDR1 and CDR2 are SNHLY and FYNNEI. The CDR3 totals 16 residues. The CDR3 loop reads CASSLSVGARNQPQHF. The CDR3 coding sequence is TGTGCCAGCAGCCTTTCCGTAGGGGCTCGCAATCAGCCCCAGCATTTT.

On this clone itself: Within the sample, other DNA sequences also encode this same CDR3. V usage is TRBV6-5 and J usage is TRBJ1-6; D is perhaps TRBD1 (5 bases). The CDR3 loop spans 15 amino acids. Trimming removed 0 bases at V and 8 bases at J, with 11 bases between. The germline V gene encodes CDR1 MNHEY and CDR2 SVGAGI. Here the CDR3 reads CASSYSSRVHSPLHF. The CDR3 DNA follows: TGTGCCAGCAGTTACTCGTCCAGGGTTCATTCACCCCTCCACTTT.

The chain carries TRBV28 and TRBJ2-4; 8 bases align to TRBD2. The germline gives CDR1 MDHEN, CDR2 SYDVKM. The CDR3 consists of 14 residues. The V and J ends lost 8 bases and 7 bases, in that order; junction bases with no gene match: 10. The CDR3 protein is CASSQGGGRNIQYF. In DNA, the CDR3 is TGTGCCAGCTCCCAGGGCGGGGGGCGGAACATTCAGTACTTC.

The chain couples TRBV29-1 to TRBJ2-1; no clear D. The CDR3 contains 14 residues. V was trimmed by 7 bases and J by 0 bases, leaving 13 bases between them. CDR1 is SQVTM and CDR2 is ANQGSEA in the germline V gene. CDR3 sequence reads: CSADSSSSYNEQFF. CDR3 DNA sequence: TGCAGCGCAGACTCCTCTAGCTCCTACAATGAGCAGTTCTTC.

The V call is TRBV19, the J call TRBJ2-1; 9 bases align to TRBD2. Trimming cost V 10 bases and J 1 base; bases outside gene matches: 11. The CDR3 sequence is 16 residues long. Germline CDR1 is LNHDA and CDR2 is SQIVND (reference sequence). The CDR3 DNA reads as TGTGCCACCAGAAGTTTCGCGGGGGGGTCCTACAATGAGCAGTTCTTC. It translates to CATRSFAGGSYNEQFF.